The rows below give T cell receptor beta chains drawn from one sample of a study of CD8 T cells in ankylosing spondylitis. From the 5' RACE reads, TCRdb called clonotypes with MiXCR, one entry per CDR3 protein. The sample holds fewer than 200,000 distinct CDR3 sequences; around a sixth are singletons and the top ten take about 4.3%. Material for sequencing was blood, either unsorted or a sorted T cell fraction (not recorded which). These TCRs come from a male donor between 5 and 35 years old with ankylosing spondylitis or in good health (not recorded which). Each CDR3 is given with its conserved first and last residue. The D gene is left open where the match is weak. Size is omitted from some rows. Given values are once, few, many or a class for expanded clones.

abundance	v_gene	j_gene	d_gene	CDR3aa	CDR3nt
many	TRBV2	TRBJ1-4	-	CASSEAHFRQQIEKLFF	TGTGCCAGCAGTGAAGCGCACTTTAGACAGCAGATAGAAAAACTGTTTTTT
many	TRBV20-1	TRBJ2-1	TRBD2	CSAPREDRNEQFF	TGCAGTGCCCCCCGGGAGGACCGCAATGAGCAGTTCTTC
-	TRBV20-1	TRBJ2-3	TRBD2	CSARDLDLAGRPDTDTQYF	TGCAGTGCTAGAGATCTGGACCTAGCGGGACGACCTGACACAGATACGCAGTATTTT
many	TRBV10-2	TRBJ2-2	-	CASSESSWMKSANTGELFF	TGCGCCAGCAGTGAGTCGAGTTGGATGAAGTCGGCAAACACCGGGGAGCTGTTTTTT
few	TRBV6-5	TRBJ2-7	-	CASSYSAHLGEQYF	TGTGCCAGCAGTTACTCGGCACACCTTGGGGAGCAGTACTTC
-	TRBV20-1	TRBJ2-4	-	CSATRTRLAKNIQYF	TGCAGTGCTACACGGACACGACTAGCCAAAAACATTCAGTACTTC
many	TRBV20-1	TRBJ2-1	-	CSATGPLQNEQFF	TGCAGTGCTACCGGCCCCCTACAAAATGAGCAGTTCTTC
-	TRBV29-1	TRBJ2-3	-	CSGTFLEQYF	TGCAGCGGCACGTTTTTAGAGCAGTATTTT
few	TRBV7-6	TRBJ2-2	-	CASSLSPRVTGELFF	TGTGCCAGCAGCTTATCTCCAAGGGTCACCGGGGAGCTGTTTTTT
once	TRBV5-5	TRBJ2-1	-	CASSLSPGDRGQFF	TGTGCCAGCAGCTTATCCCCGGGCGATCGCGGGCAGTTCTTC
many	TRBV12-3/TRBV12-4	TRBJ2-4	TRBD2	CASSISGREAKNIQYF	TGTGCCAGCAGTATAAGCGGGAGGGAAGCCAAAAACATTCAGTACTTC
-	TRBV4-1	TRBJ1-5	-	CASSLPGVGQPQHF	TGCGCCAGCAGCCTGCCTGGGGTGGGTCAGCCCCAGCATTTT
many	TRBV10-3	TRBJ2-1	TRBD2	CAISTRLAGDNNEQFF	TGTGCCATCAGTACCCGCCTCGCGGGAGACAACAATGAGCAGTTCTTC